This T cell receptor beta chain was captured by sequencing in a study of cytomegalovirus exposure and HLA in healthy donors. Broader study findings: Productive status was seen about 87% or about 30% of the time for most TCR beta V segments in an earlier analysis. After further analysis at a later stage, roughly 16,000 TCR beta sequences were associated with HLA alleles at 0.05 false discovery rate.

Primers included in the PCR were 60 Vbeta and 13 Jbeta primers. Assay used: immunoSEQ multiplex PCR; TCRdb lists only in-frame clones, some missing. The sample carries some 200,000 clones, around 80% recorded once. For this clone: Its antigen is still unknown.

J gave up 6 bases and V 5 bases, and 5 bases lay outside the gene matches. The CDR3 is 13 residues long. CDR1 and CDR2 from the germline V gene are SGHTA and FQGTGA. The sequence derives from a man aged 18 to 30 in good health and CMV-seronegative. The sequenced sample was PBMCs. The chain carries TRBV7-3 and TRBJ2-3; 7 bases line up with TRBD2. The CDR3 protein is CASSRNGGDTQYF. Here the CDR3 DNA reads TGTGCCAGCAGCCGCAACGGGGGGGATACGCAGTATTTT. The variable domain in full, with the rest retrieved from reference TRBV7-3 and TRBJ2-3, is GAGVSQTPSNKVTEKGKYVELRCDPISGHTALYWYRQSLGQGPEFLIYFQGTGAADDSGLPNDRFFAVRPEGSVSTLKIQRTERGDSAVYLCASSRNGGDTQYFGPGTRLTVL.